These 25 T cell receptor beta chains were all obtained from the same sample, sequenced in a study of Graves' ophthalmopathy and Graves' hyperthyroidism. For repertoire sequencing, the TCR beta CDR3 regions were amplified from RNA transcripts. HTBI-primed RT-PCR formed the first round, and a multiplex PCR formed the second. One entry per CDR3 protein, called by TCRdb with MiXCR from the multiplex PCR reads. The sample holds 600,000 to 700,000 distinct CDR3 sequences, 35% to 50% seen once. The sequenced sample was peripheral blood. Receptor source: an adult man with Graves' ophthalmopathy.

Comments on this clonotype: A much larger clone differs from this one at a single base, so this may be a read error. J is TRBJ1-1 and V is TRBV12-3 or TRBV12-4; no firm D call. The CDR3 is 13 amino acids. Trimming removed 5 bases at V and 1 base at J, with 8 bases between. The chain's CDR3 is CASSPAWNTEAFF. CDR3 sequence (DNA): TGTGCCAGCAGTCCAGCCTGGAACACTGAAGCTTTCTTT.

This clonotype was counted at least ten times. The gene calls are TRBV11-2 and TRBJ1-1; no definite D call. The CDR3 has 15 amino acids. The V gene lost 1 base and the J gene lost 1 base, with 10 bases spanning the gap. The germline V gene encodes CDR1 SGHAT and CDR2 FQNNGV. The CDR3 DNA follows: TGTGCCAGCAGCTTAGGTTACACACCGAACACTGAAGCTTTCTTT. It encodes CASSLGYTPNTEAFF.

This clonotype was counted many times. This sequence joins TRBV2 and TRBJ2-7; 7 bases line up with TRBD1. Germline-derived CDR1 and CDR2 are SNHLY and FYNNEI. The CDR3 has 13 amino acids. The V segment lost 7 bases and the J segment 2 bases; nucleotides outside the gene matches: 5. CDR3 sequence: CASMDRTTYEQYF. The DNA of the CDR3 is TGTGCCAGCATGGACAGGACCACCTACGAGCAGTACTTC.

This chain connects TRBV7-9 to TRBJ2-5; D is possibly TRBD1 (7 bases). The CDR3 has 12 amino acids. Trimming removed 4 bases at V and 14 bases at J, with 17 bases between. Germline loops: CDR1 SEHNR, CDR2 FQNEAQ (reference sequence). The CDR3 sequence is CASSSGRGQFYF. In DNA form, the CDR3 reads TGTGCCAGCAGCTCGGGGCGGGGACAGTTTTACTTC.

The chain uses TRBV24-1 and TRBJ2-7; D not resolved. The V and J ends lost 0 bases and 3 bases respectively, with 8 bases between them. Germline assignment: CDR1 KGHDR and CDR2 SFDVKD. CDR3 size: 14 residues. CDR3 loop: CATSDLAGLYEQYF. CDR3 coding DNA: TGTGCCACCAGTGATTTGGCCGGTCTCTACGAGCAGTACTTC.

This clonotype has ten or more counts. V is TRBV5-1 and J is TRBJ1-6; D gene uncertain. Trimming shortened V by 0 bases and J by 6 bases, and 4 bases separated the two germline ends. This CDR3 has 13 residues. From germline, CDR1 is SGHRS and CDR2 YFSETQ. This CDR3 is CASSLGTNSPLHF. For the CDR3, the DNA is TGCGCCAGCAGCTTGGGGACTAATTCACCCCTCCACTTT.

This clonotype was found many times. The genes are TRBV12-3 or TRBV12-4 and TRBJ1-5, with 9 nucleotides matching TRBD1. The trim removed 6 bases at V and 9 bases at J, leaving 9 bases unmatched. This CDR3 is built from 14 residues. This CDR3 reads CASSSGQGPSPQHF. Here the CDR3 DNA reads TGTGCCAGCAGCTCCGGACAGGGGCCCTCGCCCCAGCATTTT.

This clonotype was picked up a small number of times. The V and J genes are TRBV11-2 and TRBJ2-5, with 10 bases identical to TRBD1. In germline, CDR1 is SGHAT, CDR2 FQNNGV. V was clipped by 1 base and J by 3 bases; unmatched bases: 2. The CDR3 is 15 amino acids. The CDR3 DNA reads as TGTGCCAGCAGCTTAGTGGGACAGGGGAAAGAGACCCAGTACTTC. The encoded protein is CASSLVGQGKETQYF.

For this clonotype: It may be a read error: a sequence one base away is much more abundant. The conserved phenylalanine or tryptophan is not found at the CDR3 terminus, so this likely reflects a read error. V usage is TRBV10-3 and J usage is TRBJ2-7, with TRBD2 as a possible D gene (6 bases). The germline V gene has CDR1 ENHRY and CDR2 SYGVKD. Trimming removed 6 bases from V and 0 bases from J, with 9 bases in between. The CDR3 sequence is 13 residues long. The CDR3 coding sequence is TGTGCCATCAGGGGGGGTAGCTCCTACGAGCAGTACTTG. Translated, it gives CAIRGGSSYEQYL.

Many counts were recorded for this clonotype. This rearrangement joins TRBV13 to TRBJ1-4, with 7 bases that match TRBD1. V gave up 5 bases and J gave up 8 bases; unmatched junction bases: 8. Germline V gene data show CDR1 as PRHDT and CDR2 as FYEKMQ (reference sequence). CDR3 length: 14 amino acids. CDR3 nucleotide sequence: TGTGCCAGCAGCCTACAGGGGTTTGGAGAAAAACTGTTTTTT. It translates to CASSLQGFGEKLFF.

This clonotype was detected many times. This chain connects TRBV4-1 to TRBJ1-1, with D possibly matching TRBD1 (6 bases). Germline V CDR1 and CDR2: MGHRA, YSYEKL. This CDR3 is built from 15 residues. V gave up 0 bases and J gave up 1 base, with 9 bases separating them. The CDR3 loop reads CASSQDLGQNTEAFF. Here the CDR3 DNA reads TGCGCCAGCAGCCAAGATTTGGGACAGAACACTGAAGCTTTCTTT.

The CDR3 DNA reads as TGTGCCAGCACGGGTAGCGGGGTTGCCTACGAGCAGTACTTC. Translation gives CASTGSGVAYEQYF. The chain joins TRBV7-9 to TRBJ2-7, with TRBD2 identical over 8 bases. The CDR3 is made up of 14 amino acids. V gave up 7 bases and J gave up 2 bases; unmatched junction bases: 7. Germline CDR1 and CDR2: SEHNR and FQNEAQ (reference sequence).

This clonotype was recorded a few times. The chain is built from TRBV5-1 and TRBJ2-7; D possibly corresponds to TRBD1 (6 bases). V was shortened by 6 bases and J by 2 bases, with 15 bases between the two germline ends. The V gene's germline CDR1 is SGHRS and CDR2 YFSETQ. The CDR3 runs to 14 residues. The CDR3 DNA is TGCGCCAGCATGGACGCGCAGGGGACCTACGAGCAGTACTTC. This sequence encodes CASMDAQGTYEQYF.

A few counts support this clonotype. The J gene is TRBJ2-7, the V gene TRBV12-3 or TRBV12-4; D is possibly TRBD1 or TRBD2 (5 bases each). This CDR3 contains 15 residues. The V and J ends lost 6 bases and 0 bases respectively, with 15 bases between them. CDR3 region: CASSAPGRSSYEQYF. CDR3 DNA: TGTGCCAGCAGCGCGCCGGGACGGTCCTCCTACGAGCAGTACTTC.

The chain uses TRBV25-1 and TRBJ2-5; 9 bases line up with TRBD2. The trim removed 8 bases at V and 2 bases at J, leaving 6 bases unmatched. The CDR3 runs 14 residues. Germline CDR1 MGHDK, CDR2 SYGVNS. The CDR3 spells CASWVSGGQETQYF. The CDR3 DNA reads TGTGCCAGCTGGGTTAGCGGGGGTCAAGAGACCCAGTACTTC. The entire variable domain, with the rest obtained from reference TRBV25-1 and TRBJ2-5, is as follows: EADIYQTPRYLVIGTGKKITLECSQTMGHDKMYWYQQDPGMELHLIHYSYGVNSTEKGDLSSESTVSRIRTEHFPLTLESARPSHTSQYLCASWVSGGQETQYFGPGTRLLVL.

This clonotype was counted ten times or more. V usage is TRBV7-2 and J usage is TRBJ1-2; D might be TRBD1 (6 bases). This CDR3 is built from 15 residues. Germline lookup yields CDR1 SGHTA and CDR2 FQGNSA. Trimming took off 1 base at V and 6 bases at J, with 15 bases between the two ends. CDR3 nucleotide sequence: TGTGCCAGCAGCTTAGTCGTTCGGGGGCAGGATGGCTACACCTTC. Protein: CASSLVVRGQDGYTF.

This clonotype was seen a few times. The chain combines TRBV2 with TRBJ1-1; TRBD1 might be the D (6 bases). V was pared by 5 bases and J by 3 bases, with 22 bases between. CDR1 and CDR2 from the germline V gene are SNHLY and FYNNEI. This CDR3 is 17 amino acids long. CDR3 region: CASSPRGGGRGDTEAFF. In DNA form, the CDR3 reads TGTGCCAGCAGTCCCCGTGGGGGGGGGCGCGGGGACACTGAAGCTTTCTTT.

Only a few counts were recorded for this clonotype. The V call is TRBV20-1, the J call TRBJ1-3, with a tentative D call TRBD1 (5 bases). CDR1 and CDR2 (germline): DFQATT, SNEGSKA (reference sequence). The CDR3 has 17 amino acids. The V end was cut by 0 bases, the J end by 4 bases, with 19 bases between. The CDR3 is CSARDWAAGGPGNTIYF. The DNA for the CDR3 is TGCAGTGCTAGAGATTGGGCGGCCGGGGGTCCCGGAAACACCATATATTTT.

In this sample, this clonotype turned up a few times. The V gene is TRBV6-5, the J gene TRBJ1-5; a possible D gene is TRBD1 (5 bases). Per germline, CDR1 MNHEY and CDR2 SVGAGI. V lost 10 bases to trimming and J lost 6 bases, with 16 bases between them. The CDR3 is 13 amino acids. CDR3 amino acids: CANPRGGGQPQHF. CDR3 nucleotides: TGTGCCAACCCCCGGGGGGGGGGTCAGCCCCAGCATTTT.

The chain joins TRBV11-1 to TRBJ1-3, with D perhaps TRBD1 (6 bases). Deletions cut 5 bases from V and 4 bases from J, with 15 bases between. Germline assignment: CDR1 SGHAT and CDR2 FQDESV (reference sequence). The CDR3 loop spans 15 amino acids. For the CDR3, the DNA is TGTGCCAGCAGCCCTATGACAGGAGCCGGAAACACCATATATTTT. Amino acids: CASSPMTGAGNTIYF.

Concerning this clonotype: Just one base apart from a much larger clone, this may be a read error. CDR3 residues: CASSSAGRKLFF. Here the CDR3 DNA reads TGTGCCAGCAGTTCGGCAGGACGAAAACTGTTTTTT. This chain links TRBV6-5 with TRBJ1-4; D uncertain. Trimming removed 4 bases at V and 10 bases at J, with 10 bases between. The CDR3 sequence is 12 residues long. CDR1 MNHEY and CDR2 SVGAGI come from the germline V gene.

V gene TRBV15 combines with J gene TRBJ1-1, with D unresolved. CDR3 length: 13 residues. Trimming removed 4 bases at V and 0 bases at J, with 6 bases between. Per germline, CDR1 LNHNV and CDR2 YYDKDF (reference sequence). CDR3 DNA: TGTGCCACCAGCACCCGAATGAACACTGAAGCTTTCTTT. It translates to CATSTRMNTEAFF.

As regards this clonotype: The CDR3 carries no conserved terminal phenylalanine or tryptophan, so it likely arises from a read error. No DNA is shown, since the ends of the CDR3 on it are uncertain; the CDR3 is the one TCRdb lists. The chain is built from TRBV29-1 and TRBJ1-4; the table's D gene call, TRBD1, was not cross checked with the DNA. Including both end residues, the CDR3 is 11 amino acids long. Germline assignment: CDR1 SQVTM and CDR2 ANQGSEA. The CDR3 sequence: CSVGQRGRRGD.

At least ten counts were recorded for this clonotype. The CDR3 protein is CASSHKGPSSQGQYF. Written as DNA, the CDR3 is TGTGCCAGTAGTCACAAGGGACCCAGCTCTCAAGGGCAGTACTTC. J is TRBJ2-7 and V is TRBV19; either TRBD1 or TRBD2 may fit D (5 bases each). Germline V gene lookup returns CDR1 LNHDA and CDR2 SQIVND (reference sequence). The CDR3 covers 15 residues. V gave up 5 bases and J gave up 9 bases, with 23 bases separating them.

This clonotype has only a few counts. The CDR3 DNA follows: TGTGCCAGCAGCCCCGGGGCGGGCACCGGGGAGCTGTTTTTT. Amino acid sequence: CASSPGAGTGELFF. The chain joins TRBV14 to TRBJ2-2, with D possibly called TRBD1 or TRBD2 (5 bases each). The CDR3 is 14 amino acids. From germline, CDR1 is SGHDN and CDR2 FVKESK. Deletions cut 4 bases from V and 4 bases from J, with 10 bases between.